The next 15 T cell receptor beta chains were all read from a single sample in a study of cytomegalovirus exposure and HLA in healthy donors. TCRdb's table, derived via immunoSEQ multiplex PCR, lists solely in-frame clones and lacks some. Here the sample spans more than 300,000 clones, approximately 90% being singletons. Sequenced material: PBMCs. Receptor source: a woman younger than 30 in good health and CMV-seronegative.

This clone was recorded a few times. This chain connects TRBV27 to TRBJ1-1; D not resolved. The CDR3 has 13 amino acids. From germline, CDR1 is MNHEY and CDR2 SMNVEV (reference sequence). The V and J ends lost 3 bases and 4 bases respectively, with 9 bases between them. The CDR3 bases are TGTGCCAGCAGTTTCAGCGCGGGCACTGAAGCTTTCTTT. It translates to CASSFSAGTEAFF.

The J gene is TRBJ1-1, the V gene TRBV5-6; D uncertain. This CDR3 has 12 residues. Germline lookup yields CDR1 SGHDT and CDR2 YYEEEE. Trimming took 1 base from V and 4 from J, leaving 5 bases between them. The CDR3 region is CASSLSTTEAFF. The DNA of the CDR3 is TGTGCCAGCAGCTTGTCTACCACTGAAGCTTTCTTT.

This rearrangement joins TRBV9 to TRBJ2-4; TRBD2 matches at 8 bases. This CDR3 is 15 amino acids long. The germline V gene has CDR1 SGDLS and CDR2 YYNGEE. V gave up 0 bases and J gave up 6 bases; unmatched junction bases: 5. Here the CDR3 reads CASSVGNSGANIQYF. CDR3 nucleotides: TGTGCCAGCAGCGTAGGGAATAGCGGGGCAAACATTCAGTACTTC.

This chain links TRBV2 with TRBJ2-1; TRBD2 matches 8 bases. The CDR3 totals 19 residues. Germline-derived CDR1 and CDR2 are SNHLY and FYNNEI. J was trimmed by 6 bases and V by 8 bases; bases with no gene match: 24. This CDR3 reads CASVEGGFAGLVLSNEQFF. CDR3 bases: TGTGCCAGCGTCGAGGGGGGGTTCGCGGGACTAGTGTTGTCCAATGAGCAGTTCTTC. Based on the CDR3 plus reference TRBV2 and TRBJ2-1, the full variable domain is EPEVTQTPSHQVTQMGQEVILRCVPISNHLYFYWYRQILGQKVEFLVSFYNNEISEKSEIFDDQFSVERPDGSNFTLKIRSTKLEDSAMYFCASVEGGFAGLVLSNEQFFGPGTRLTVL.

V usage is TRBV2 and J usage is TRBJ1-5, with 7 bases fitting TRBD1. The V segment lost 3 bases and the J segment 1 base; nucleotides outside the gene matches: 6. Germline V gene lookup returns CDR1 SNHLY and CDR2 FYNNEI. There are 16 residues in the CDR3. Written as DNA, the CDR3 is TGTGCCAGCAGTGAGGCAGGGGGTCTGAGCAATCAGCCCCAGCATTTT. It codes for CASSEAGGLSNQPQHF.

The genes are TRBV29-1 and TRBJ2-3; 7 bases map to TRBD1. The CDR3 has 15 amino acids. V lost 4 bases to trimming and J lost 1 base; unmatched junction nucleotides: 8. CDR1 and CDR2 from the germline V gene are SQVTM and ANQGSEA. The CDR3 DNA follows: TGCAGCGTTGGAAACTACGGGACAGGCACAGATACGCAGTATTTT. Protein sequence: CSVGNYGTGTDTQYF.

The genes are TRBV9 and TRBJ2-1; the D gene is possibly TRBD2 (6 bases). The V end was cut by 4 bases, the J end by 9 bases, with 20 bases between. CDR3 size: 15 residues. Germline values: CDR1 SGDLS, CDR2 YYNGEE. The CDR3 sequence is CASSPYTEGPSEQFF. CDR3 DNA: TGTGCCAGCAGCCCATATACGGAGGGCCCTAGTGAGCAGTTCTTC.

The chain recombines TRBV7-2 with TRBJ2-5; weak D call: TRBD2 (7 bases). This CDR3 has 12 amino acids. Trimming removed 9 bases at V and 5 bases at J, with 13 bases between. Germline CDR1 and CDR2: SGHTA and FQGNSA. The chain's CDR3 is CASRGAEETQYF. The DNA of the CDR3 is TGTGCCAGTCGGGGGGCGGAGGAGACCCAGTACTTC.

The chain's CDR3 is CASSWGGGRTEAFF. CDR3 bases: TGTGCCAGCAGTTGGGGTGGGGGGAGGACTGAAGCTTTCTTT. The chain uses TRBV27 and TRBJ1-1; perhaps TRBD1 as D (5 bases). The CDR3 is made up of 14 amino acids. The V end was cut by 4 bases, the J end by 5 bases, with 14 bases between. CDR1 and CDR2 (germline): MNHEY, SMNVEV (reference sequence).

J is TRBJ1-1 and V is TRBV6-5; 7 nucleotides agree with TRBD1. The J segment lost 1 base and the V segment lost 6 bases, leaving 5 bases of the junction unmatched. The CDR3 runs to 14 residues. Per the germline V gene, CDR1 is MNHEY and CDR2 is SVGAGI. The CDR3 spells CASRRQGTNTEAFF. The CDR3 nucleotides are TGTGCCAGCAGGAGACAGGGCACGAACACTGAAGCTTTCTTT.

This chain connects TRBV2 to TRBJ2-7; 9 positions match TRBD1. The ends lost 6 bases at V and 5 bases at J; junction bases unmatched: 8. The CDR3 has 14 amino acids. CDR1 and CDR2 from the germline V gene are SNHLY and FYNNEI. The CDR3: CASRGQGYKDEQYF. The DNA for the CDR3 is TGTGCCAGCAGAGGACAGGGGTATAAGGACGAGCAGTACTTC.

A remark on this clone: Other nucleotide sequences from this sample produce the same CDR3. The rearrangement links TRBV7-3 to TRBJ2-1; TRBD2 is a possible D gene (6 bases). Germline-derived CDR1 and CDR2 are SGHTA and FQGTGA. CDR3 length: 15 amino acids. V was shortened by 1 base and J by 0 bases, with 7 bases between the two germline ends. The CDR3 DNA follows: TGTGCCAGCAGCTTAAGCGGGAACTCCTACAATGAGCAGTTCTTC. This codes for CASSLSGNSYNEQFF.

This clone was observed a single time. This rearrangement joins TRBV19 to TRBJ2-7; 10 positions agree with TRBD1. The CDR3 sequence is 15 residues long. V was pared by 4 bases and J by 2 bases, with 5 bases of the junction left unmatched. Germline lookup yields CDR1 LNHDA and CDR2 SQIVND (reference sequence). CDR3 sequence: CASSTGGTGAYEQYF. The CDR3 DNA sequence: TGTGCCAGTAGTACCGGAGGGACAGGGGCCTACGAGCAGTACTTC.

V and J are TRBV10-2 and TRBJ1-4, with 8 bases fitting TRBD1. V was clipped by 8 bases and J by 7 bases; unmatched bases: 3. Germline CDR1 and CDR2: WSHSY and SAAADI. CDR3 length: 12 residues. CDR3 residues: CASCDRGEKLFF. CDR3 DNA: TGCGCCAGCTGCGACAGGGGTGAAAAACTGTTTTTT.

The chain links TRBV7-6 to TRBJ2-7; 8 bases map to TRBD1. Germline CDR1 reads SGHVS; CDR2 reads FNYEAQ. CDR3 size: 15 residues. V was clipped by 4 bases and J by 4 bases; unmatched bases: 9. The CDR3 DNA is TGTGCCAGCAGCTCCCGACAGGGGACGATGTACGAGCAGTACTTC. Translating gives CASSSRQGTMYEQYF.